Each of the 19 T cell receptor beta chains below was sequenced from the same sample in a study of blood T cell repertoires in COVID-19. Sequencing used immunoSEQ multiplex PCR; TCRdb keeps in-frame clones, though not all of them. The table has roughly 80,000 clones, 80% seen once; the top ten hold approximately 5.8%. The sample comprised peripheral blood. The receptors derive from a man aged 55 to 70 with active or convalescent COVID-19.

The V call is TRBV9, the J call TRBJ2-1; tentative D call: TRBD2 (6 bases). The germline V gene encodes CDR1 SGDLS and CDR2 YYNGEE. Between the trimmed V and J ends, which lost 4 bases and 4 bases, there was a span of 12 bases. The CDR3 runs to 14 residues. CDR3 DNA sequence: TGTGCCAGCAGCCATGGAGGAGGGTACAATGAGCAGTTCTTC. Translation: CASSHGGGYNEQFF.

The V call is TRBV24-1, the J call TRBJ2-1; TRBD1 might be the D (5 bases). V lost 3 bases to trimming and J lost 8 bases, with 13 bases between them. This CDR3 contains 14 residues. The V gene's germline CDR1 is KGHDR and CDR2 SFDVKD. The CDR3 sequence: CATSDAGFGDEQFF. In DNA, the CDR3 is TGTGCCACCAGTGATGCAGGGTTCGGCGATGAGCAGTTCTTC.

This clone was seen once. This chain connects TRBV19 to TRBJ2-2; D may be TRBD2 (5 bases). CDR1 and CDR2 (germline): LNHDA, SQIVND (reference sequence). The V end lost 8 bases, the J end lost 5 bases, and 15 bases lay between the germline ends. The CDR3 loop spans 14 amino acids. The CDR3 region has the DNA TGTGCCAGTTACACGGGGTCGGGGACCGGGGAGCTGTTTTTT. Translation: CASYTGSGTGELFF. Supplemented by reference TRBV19 and TRBJ2-2, the full variable domain reads DGGITQSPKYLFRKEGQNVTLSCEQNLNHDAMYWYRQDPGQGLRLIYYSQIVNDFQKGDIAEGYSVSREKKESFPLTVTSAQKNPTAFYLCASYTGSGTGELFFGEGSRLTVL.

In its sample, this clone was seen a few times. V gene TRBV4-3 combines with J gene TRBJ2-3, with 10 bases identical to TRBD2. The V gene end was trimmed by 0 bases and the J gene end by 5 bases; junction bases not matched to a gene: 8. The CDR3 consists of 17 residues. The germline CDR1 and CDR2 sequences are LGHNA and YSLEER. The CDR3 DNA reads TGCGCCAGCAGCCAAGATAGGAGCGGGGGGGCCAAAGATACGCAGTATTTT. Translation: CASSQDRSGGAKDTQYF.

This clone was observed once. This sequence joins TRBV3-1 (or the pseudogene TRBV3-2) and TRBJ2-1; 9 nucleotides align to TRBD2. CDR3 length equals 16 residues. Trimming removed 0 bases from V and 3 bases from J; junction bases left unmatched: 3. Per germline, CDR1 LGHDT and CDR2 YNNKEL (reference sequence). Here the CDR3 reads CASSQDLAGYYNEQFF. For the CDR3, the DNA is TGTGCCAGCAGCCAAGATCTAGCGGGGTACTACAATGAGCAGTTCTTC.

The rearrangement links TRBV6-2 or TRBV6-3 to TRBJ2-1, with a tentative D call TRBD2 (5 bases). Germline V gene data show CDR1 as MNHEY and CDR2 as SVGEGT. The V and J ends lost 0 bases and 9 bases respectively, with 15 bases between them. This CDR3 is 15 amino acids long. The CDR3 loop reads CASSYSNSGGGEQFF. CDR3 DNA: TGTGCCAGCAGTTACTCGAACTCGGGTGGAGGTGAGCAGTTCTTC.

This rearrangement joins TRBV6-2 or TRBV6-3 to TRBJ2-4; 9 bases line up with TRBD1. Germline CDR1 is MNHEY and CDR2 is SVGEGT. The CDR3 is 15 amino acids. J lost 8 bases, V lost 0 bases, and 5 bases had no gene match. This chain's CDR3 is CASSYSVDRGDIQYF. The CDR3 DNA reads TGTGCCAGCAGTTACTCTGTCGACAGGGGGGACATTCAGTACTTC.

This clone was seen more than once but under ten times. The genes are TRBV19 and TRBJ1-1; perhaps TRBD1 as D (6 bases). With 6 bases removed from V and 1 base from J, the gap between germline ends came to 27 bases. There are 19 residues in the CDR3. Per germline, CDR1 LNHDA and CDR2 SQIVND (reference sequence). Written as DNA, the CDR3 is TGTGCCAGTAGCCCCCTTTCTCGACAGGCCATTCGAAGGAACACTGAAGCTTTCTTT. It yields the protein CASSPLSRQAIRRNTEAFF.

Comment on this clone: The junction differs from germline at one of its ends, possibly a read error. The chain is built from TRBV4-2 and TRBJ2-1; D may be TRBD1 (5 bases). Germline V gene data show CDR1 as LGHNA and CDR2 as YNFKEQ. CDR3 size: 14 residues. CDR3 bases: TGTGCCAGCAGCCCAGGAGACACGGACAAAGAGCAGTTCTTC. Translating it yields CASSPGDTDKEQFF.

The chain's CDR3 is CASSLSGEGAYEQYF. The CDR3 region has the DNA TGTGCCAGCAGTTTAAGTGGCGAAGGGGCCTACGAGCAGTACTTC. This chain connects TRBV27 to TRBJ2-7; the D gene is possibly TRBD1 (5 bases). V was shortened by 2 bases and J by 2 bases, with 13 bases between the two germline ends. Per the germline V gene, CDR1 is MNHEY and CDR2 is SMNVEV (reference sequence). This CDR3 has 15 residues.

The chain combines TRBV6-2 or TRBV6-3 with TRBJ1-2; D is possibly TRBD1 (5 bases). The CDR3 has 15 residues. Looked up from germline, CDR1 is MNHEY and CDR2 is SVGEGT. The ends were cut back, 4 bases at V and 1 base at J, with 13 bases in the middle. CDR3 in DNA: TGTGCCAGCAGTTCCGACAGCGACCTTAACTATGGCTACACCTTC. This encodes CASSSDSDLNYGYTF.

The chain is built from TRBV5-6 and TRBJ2-7; D is possibly TRBD2 (5 bases). CDR3 size: 12 residues. V lost 0 bases, J lost 5 bases, and 6 bases lay in between. CDR1 is SGHDT, CDR2 YYEEEE, per germline. DNA of the CDR3: TGTGCCAGCAGCTTGGCCGGGGACGAGCAGTACTTC. Translating it yields CASSLAGDEQYF. Based on the CDR3 plus reference TRBV5-6 and TRBJ2-7, the full variable domain is DAGVTQSPTHLIKTRGQQVTLRCSPKSGHDTVSWYQQALGQGPQFIFQYYEEEERQRGNFPDRFSGHQFPNYSSELNVNALLLGDSALYLCASSLAGDEQYFGPGTRLTVT.

V is TRBV6-2 or TRBV6-3 and J is TRBJ2-2, with D possibly TRBD2 on 6 matching bases. Deletions cut 5 bases from V and 4 bases from J, with 17 bases between. Germline CDR1 is MNHEY and CDR2 is SVGEGT. The CDR3 consists of 16 residues. CDR3 DNA: TGTGCCAGCAGTGGTGTGCGGGAAGGAGGCACCGGGGAGCTGTTTTTT. Its protein product is CASSGVREGGTGELFF.

This clone was recorded once. This sequence joins TRBV19 and TRBJ1-3, with D uncertain. This CDR3 region has 12 residues. V was shortened by 5 bases and J by 10 bases, with 12 bases between the two germline ends. Germline CDR1 and CDR2: LNHDA and SQIVND (reference sequence). CDR3 amino acids: CASSDPGRTIYF. CDR3 nucleotide sequence: TGTGCCAGTAGTGACCCAGGCCGGACCATATATTTT.

The chain employs TRBV7-9 and TRBJ2-7, with 9 bases fitting TRBD1. This CDR3 spans 14 amino acids. Germline V gives CDR1 SEHNR, CDR2 FQNEAQ (reference sequence). The ends lost 1 base at V and 2 bases at J; junction bases unmatched: 0. The CDR3 protein is CASSLGQGAYEQYF. CDR3 bases: TGTGCCAGCAGCTTAGGACAGGGGGCCTACGAGCAGTACTTC. The entire variable domain, with the rest obtained from reference TRBV7-9 and TRBJ2-7, is as follows: DTGVSQNPRHKITKRGQNVTFRCDPISEHNRLYWYRQTLGQGPEFLTYFQNEAQLEKSRLLSDRFSAERPKGSFSTLEIQRTEQGDSAMYLCASSLGQGAYEQYFGPGTRLTVT.

This chain links TRBV6-2 or TRBV6-3 with TRBJ1-5; maybe TRBD1 (5 bases). Trimming removed 6 bases from V and 11 bases from J, with 23 bases in between. The germline V gene encodes CDR1 MNHEY and CDR2 SVGEGT. The CDR3 covers 15 residues. The CDR3 is CASSPPTDIPMAQHF. The CDR3 DNA follows: TGTGCCAGCAGCCCCCCGACGGACATCCCAATGGCCCAGCATTTT.

The chain couples TRBV4-1 to TRBJ2-2; TRBD1 matches at 9 bases. Germline CDR1 and CDR2: MGHRA and YSYEKL. The CDR3 is 15 amino acids. Losses at the gene ends were 4 bases for V and 6 bases for J; bases not matched to a gene: 6. CDR3 in amino acids: CASSPPGQGAGELFF. The CDR3 bases are TGCGCCAGCAGCCCGCCGGGACAGGGTGCCGGGGAGCTGTTTTTT.

This chain joins TRBV11-3 and TRBJ2-2; 10 nucleotides align to TRBD2. Germline V gene data show CDR1 as SGHNT and CDR2 as YENEEA. Losses at the gene ends were 2 bases for V and 6 bases for J; bases not matched to a gene: 12. The length of the CDR3 is 18 residues. The CDR3: CASSLYPPSGGRAGELFF. The CDR3 bases are TGTGCCAGCAGCTTATATCCCCCTAGCGGGGGTCGGGCCGGGGAGCTGTTTTTT.

Many counts were recorded for this clone. The V gene is TRBV19, the J gene TRBJ2-1; the D is unclear. The CDR3 is 13 residues long. V was shortened by 0 bases and J by 7 bases, with 7 bases between the two germline ends. Germline CDR1 and CDR2: LNHDA and SQIVND (reference sequence). This CDR3 reads CASSIDGMNEQFF. The CDR3 bases are TGTGCCAGTAGTATAGACGGTATGAATGAGCAGTTCTTC.